The 14 T cell receptor beta chains listed next were all sequenced from one sample in a study of blood T cell repertoires in COVID-19. TCRdb's table, derived via immunoSEQ multiplex PCR, lists solely in-frame clones and lacks some. Among some 110,000 clones listed, about nine tenths were seen once. The source material was peripheral blood. The receptor set was obtained from a man aged 40-50 years with acute or convalescent COVID-19.

The chain links TRBV27 to TRBJ1-2; possibly TRBD1 for D (6 bases). There are 14 residues in the CDR3. Trimming removed 6 bases at V and 6 bases at J, with 17 bases between. The germline CDR1 and CDR2 sequences are MNHEY and SMNVEV (reference sequence). CDR3 in amino acids: CASSPLQGVDGYTF. In DNA form, the CDR3 reads TGTGCCAGCAGCCCTCTACAGGGTGTCGATGGCTACACCTTC.

The chain has TRBV30 and TRBJ1-5; 11 nucleotides agree with TRBD1. Germline V lookup: CDR1 GTSNPN, CDR2 SVGIG (reference sequence). The CDR3 runs to 18 residues. J lost 7 bases, V lost 0 bases, and 14 bases had no gene match. The CDR3 DNA sequence: TGTGCCTGGAGTGTACGGACAGGGGGCACCGGGACAAGGCAGCCCCAGCATTTT. It codes for CAWSVRTGGTGTRQPQHF.

The chain employs TRBV4-3 and TRBJ2-7; D might be TRBD2 (6 bases). The V end lost 1 base, the J end lost 2 bases, and 6 bases lay between the germline ends. The germline CDR1 and CDR2 sequences are LGHNA and YSLEER. There are 13 residues in the CDR3. The CDR3 bases are TGCGCCAGCAGCCAAGGGGGGGCCTACGAGCAGTACTTC. Its translation: CASSQGGAYEQYF.

For this clone: Other DNA variants within this sample encode the same CDR3. V gene TRBV18 combines with J gene TRBJ1-4; 9 bases match TRBD1. With 3 bases clipped from V and 6 bases from J, the junction kept 5 bases outside the gene matches. CDR1 and CDR2 (germline): KGHSH, LQKENI. CDR3 length: 15 residues. The CDR3 is CASSPRDREDEKLFF. CDR3 DNA: TGTGCCAGCTCACCCCGGGACAGGGAGGATGAAAAACTGTTTTTT.

This clone was seen a single time. The V call is TRBV5-6, the J call TRBJ2-7; TRBD2 is a possible D gene (6 bases). Germline V gene data show CDR1 as SGHDT and CDR2 as YYEEEE. V lost 4 bases and J lost 1, with 15 bases in between. The CDR3 has 15 amino acids. DNA for the CDR3: TGTGCCAGCAGCGACCTCAAGGCGGGGTCCTACGAGCAGTACTTC. Its translation is CASSDLKAGSYEQYF.

The genes are TRBV9 and TRBJ2-7; 10 nucleotides match TRBD2. The CDR3 is 15 residues long. Trimming cost V 3 bases and J 4 bases; bases outside gene matches: 7. CDR1 SGDLS and CDR2 YYNGEE come from the germline V gene. CDR3 amino acids: CASSGSSGSGYEQYF. The DNA of the CDR3 is TGTGCCAGCAGCGGATCTAGCGGGAGTGGTTACGAGCAGTACTTC.

The CDR3 sequence is CASRSSSGVGEQYF. In DNA, the CDR3 is TGTGCCAGCCGTTCCTCTTCGGGAGTCGGGGAGCAGTACTTC. This chain connects TRBV6-5 to TRBJ2-7; tentatively, D is TRBD2 (6 bases). V was cut by 8 bases and J by 7 bases, with 21 bases left in between. This CDR3 contains 14 residues. Germline loops: CDR1 MNHEY, CDR2 SVGAGI.

The chain is built from TRBV18 and TRBJ1-2; 8 nucleotides align to TRBD1. Looked up from germline, CDR1 is KGHSH and CDR2 is LQKENI. The CDR3 runs 14 residues. V lost 6 bases, J lost 4 bases, and 7 bases stayed unmatched. CDR3 protein: CASSESGGSYGYTF. CDR3 bases: TGTGCCAGCTCCGAATCAGGGGGCAGCTATGGCTACACCTTC.

This clone was seen only once. The chain recombines TRBV2 with TRBJ2-7, with 7 bases matching TRBD1. Losses at the gene ends were 5 bases for V and 3 bases for J; bases not matched to a gene: 4. CDR1 is SNHLY, CDR2 FYNNEI, per germline. The CDR3 length is 13 residues. CDR3 nucleotides: TGTGCCAGCAGTTTAGGGACAGTCTACGAGCAGTACTTC. Its translation: CASSLGTVYEQYF.

The chain has TRBV4-1 and TRBJ2-2; 9 bases match TRBD1. The V segment lost 4 bases and the J segment 5 bases; nucleotides outside the gene matches: 8. In germline, CDR1 is MGHRA, CDR2 YSYEKL. This CDR3 has 16 amino acids. CDR3 region: CASSLPGQGGTGELFF. In DNA form, the CDR3 reads TGCGCCAGCAGCCTACCGGGACAGGGTGGGACCGGGGAGCTGTTTTTT.

The CDR3 loop is CASSIDPPGAETQYF. CDR3 nucleotide sequence: TGTGCCAGTAGTATAGATCCCCCAGGGGCAGAGACCCAGTACTTC. The rearrangement links TRBV19 to TRBJ2-5; D possibly corresponds to TRBD1 (6 bases). This CDR3 spans 15 amino acids. The V and J ends lost 0 bases and 4 bases respectively, with 12 bases between them. The germline V gene encodes CDR1 LNHDA and CDR2 SQIVND (reference sequence).

This clone has just a few counts. This chain links TRBV7-9 with TRBJ1-4; no definite D call. The CDR3 is made up of 14 amino acids. Germline V gene data show CDR1 as SEHNR and CDR2 as FQNEAQ (reference sequence). Trimming pared 5 bases from V and 8 bases from J, leaving 15 bases between. CDR3 loop: CASSPPRGEEKLFF. The CDR3 coding sequence is TGTGCCAGCAGCCCCCCCCGCGGGGAGGAAAAACTGTTTTTT.

In its sample, this clone was seen a few times. The DNA is omitted, as the CDR3 cannot be located on it reliably, and the CDR3 follows TCRdb's listing. The V gene is TRBV7-9, the J gene TRBJ1-2; the table assigns TRBD1, which was not confirmed against the DNA. Per germline, CDR1 SEHNR and CDR2 FQNEAQ (reference sequence). The CDR3 adds up to 15 amino acids, both ends counted. This CDR3 is CASSFWPRVGDGYTF.

This chain joins TRBV11-2 and TRBJ1-4, with D perhaps TRBD1 (5 bases). CDR3 length equals 14 residues. The V end lost 3 bases, the J end lost 8 bases, and 13 bases lay between the germline ends. Germline V gene data show CDR1 as SGHAT and CDR2 as FQNNGV. CDR3 nucleotides: TGTGCCAGCAGCTTCAGTGGGGGGGTCGAAAAACTGTTTTTT. Its translation: CASSFSGGVEKLFF. The variable domain in full, completed from reference TRBV11-2 and TRBJ1-4, reads EAGVAQSPRYKIIEKRQSVAFWCNPISGHATLYWYQQILGQGPKLLIQFQNNGVVDDSQLPKDRFSAERLKGVDSTLKIQPAKLEDSAVYLCASSFSGGVEKLFFGSGTQLSVL.